Below are 19 T cell receptor beta chains sequenced from a single sample in a study of blood T cell repertoires in COVID-19. The method was immunoSEQ multiplex PCR; TCRdb's version includes in-frame clones alone and lacks a portion of them. The repertoire includes over 250,000 clones, 75% to 90% of them detected once, and roughly 2.2% sits in the top ten. The sample comprised peripheral blood. The receptors stem from a man aged 50-60 years with acute or convalescent COVID-19.

Concerning this clone: The same CDR3 also results from other DNA sequences found in this sample. The CDR3: CASSESRGDTQYF. The CDR3 nucleotides are TGCGCCAGCAGTGAGTCACGGGGAGATACGCAGTATTTT. The rearrangement uses TRBV10-1 and TRBJ2-3; a weak D match, TRBD2 (5 bases). The CDR3 length is 13 residues. The V end lost 0 bases, the J end lost 5 bases, and 6 bases lay between the germline ends. Germline CDR1 reads WNHNN; CDR2 reads SYGVQD (reference sequence).

The V call is TRBV11-2, the J call TRBJ2-1; D is perhaps TRBD1 (5 bases). The germline V and J ends were trimmed by 5 bases and 4 bases, with 15 bases remaining between them. CDR1 is SGHAT, CDR2 FQNNGV, per germline. This CDR3 comprises 15 residues. In nucleotides, the CDR3 is TGTGCCAGCAGCCCCCGGCGCGGACAATACAATGAGCAGTTCTTC. Amino acid sequence: CASSPRRGQYNEQFF.

This clone has only a few counts. This chain links TRBV30 with TRBJ2-7; no clear D. Germline values: CDR1 GTSNPN, CDR2 SVGIG (reference sequence). The CDR3 contains 12 residues. With 3 bases removed from V and 0 bases from J, the gap between germline ends came to 6 bases. The CDR3 coding sequence is TGTGCCTGGAGCTATAGCTCCTACGAGCAGTACTTC. Translation gives CAWSYSSYEQYF.

In this sample, this clone turned up many times. The rearrangement joins TRBV19 to TRBJ1-5; tentatively, D is TRBD1 (5 bases). This CDR3 is 14 amino acids long. V was pared by 9 bases and J by 0 bases, with 12 bases between. The germline V gene encodes CDR1 LNHDA and CDR2 SQIVND (reference sequence). For the CDR3, the DNA is TGTGCCAGCCAAGGGGTGACTAGCAATCAGCCCCAGCATTTT. As protein: CASQGVTSNQPQHF. Filled out from reference TRBV19 and TRBJ1-5, the complete variable domain reads DGGITQSPKYLFRKEGQNVTLSCEQNLNHDAMYWYRQDPGQGLRLIYYSQIVNDFQKGDIAEGYSVSREKKESFPLTVTSAQKNPTAFYLCASQGVTSNQPQHFGDGTRLSIL.

The rearrangement uses TRBV3-1 (or the pseudogene TRBV3-2) and TRBJ2-7, with 7 bases fitting TRBD1. Trimming at V came to 4 bases and at J to 5 bases, leaving 5 bases not matched to a gene. The CDR3 is 13 residues long. Germline V gene data show CDR1 as LGHDT and CDR2 as YNNKEL (reference sequence). Here the CDR3 DNA reads TGTGCCAGCAGCCGAGACAGGGCCAACGAGCAGTACTTC. Translation gives CASSRDRANEQYF.

This chain links TRBV27 with TRBJ2-2; 8 nucleotides align to TRBD1. The CDR3 has 15 amino acids. From germline, CDR1 is MNHEY and CDR2 SMNVEV (reference sequence). V shed 7 bases, J shed 4 bases, and the junction held 8 bases outside the gene matches. In DNA, the CDR3 is TGTGCCAGCACAGGGGGCAGGGTGGGCACCGGGGAGCTGTTTTTT. This translates into CASTGGRVGTGELFF.

The chain employs TRBV5-1 and TRBJ2-2, with D possibly matching TRBD2 (6 bases). The CDR3 is made up of 17 amino acids. CDR1 is SGHRS, CDR2 YFSETQ, per germline. Trimming cost V 4 bases and J 4 bases, with 20 bases left between them. CDR3 coding DNA: TGCGCCAGCAGCAACCCAAAATCGGGGGTTATCACCGGGGAGCTGTTTTTT. Protein: CASSNPKSGVITGELFF.

The chain carries TRBV12-5 and TRBJ2-7; perhaps TRBD2 as D (8 bases). Germline V gene sequence: CDR1 LGHNT, CDR2 FRNRAP. V gave up 0 bases and J gave up 6 bases, with 36 bases separating them. The CDR3 is 22 amino acids. CDR3 residues: CASGLVWGGGILAEGPPGEQYF. The DNA of the CDR3 is TGTGCTAGTGGTTTGGTTTGGGGAGGGGGCATACTAGCGGAGGGGCCCCCCGGCGAGCAGTACTTC.

This chain uses TRBV28 with TRBJ1-6; D perhaps matches TRBD1 (6 bases). This CDR3 has 17 amino acids. CDR1 MDHEN and CDR2 SYDVKM come from the germline V gene. V lost 4 bases to trimming and J lost 1 base, with 14 bases between them. In DNA, the CDR3 is TGTGCCAGCAGTTCAGGACAGTCGGGATCCTATAATTCACCCCTCCACTTT. This gives the protein CASSSGQSGSYNSPLHF.

The genes are TRBV6-5 and TRBJ2-7; TRBD1 is a possible D gene (6 bases). This CDR3 contains 15 residues. The V gene's germline CDR1 is MNHEY and CDR2 SVGAGI. The germline V and J ends were trimmed by 6 bases and 1 base, with 16 bases remaining between them. The CDR3 DNA reads as TGTGCCAGCAGCTTAGGACAGAGCCCATCCTACGAGCAGTACTTC. Translating it yields CASSLGQSPSYEQYF.

Regarding this clone: A much larger clone lies one base from this, so it may be a read error. This chain joins TRBV10-2 and TRBJ2-5, with TRBD2 matching over 13 bases. CDR3 size: 15 residues. CDR1 and CDR2 (germline): WSHSY, SAAADI. With 6 bases clipped from V and 3 bases from J, the junction kept 4 bases outside the gene matches. This CDR3 is CASSAGLAGEETQYF. The CDR3, as DNA: TGCGCCAGCAGCGCCGGACTAGCGGGAGAAGAGACCCAGTACTTC.

This clone came up once. This chain links TRBV12-3 or TRBV12-4 with TRBJ2-2; D is ambiguous. V lost 6 bases and J lost 5, with 10 bases in between. The length of the CDR3 is 13 residues. CDR3 DNA: TGTGCCAGCAGCCTCCAGTTTACCGGGGAGCTGTTTTTT. The encoded protein is CASSLQFTGELFF.

The rearrangement links TRBV7-9 to TRBJ1-2; the D is unclear. Trimming shortened V by 5 bases and J by 2 bases, and 18 bases separated the two germline ends. CDR3 length equals 16 residues. CDR1 is SEHNR, CDR2 FQNEAQ, per germline (reference sequence). The CDR3 nucleotides are TGTGCCAGCAGCCCACGGTTGCAAGAGTTGAACTATGGCTACACCTTC. Translated, it gives CASSPRLQELNYGYTF.

About this clone itself: Other DNA sequences in the same sample also yield this CDR3. V is TRBV11-2 and J is TRBJ1-1, with D tentatively TRBD1 (6 bases). This CDR3 region has 13 residues. Germline values: CDR1 SGHAT, CDR2 FQNNGV. Trimming left V 5 bases short and J 2 bases short, with 9 bases between. The CDR3 is CASSQQGNTEAFF. The CDR3 DNA follows: TGTGCCAGCAGCCAACAGGGTAACACTGAAGCTTTCTTT.

The chain employs TRBV7-9 and TRBJ1-2, with D uncertain. CDR3 length: 13 amino acids. V lost 3 bases to trimming and J lost 8 bases, with 13 bases between them. The germline V gene encodes CDR1 SEHNR and CDR2 FQNEAQ (reference sequence). The CDR3 is CASSFVRAGGYTF. In nucleotides, the CDR3 is TGTGCCAGCAGCTTCGTGCGGGCTGGGGGCTACACCTTC.

The chain couples TRBV10-1 to TRBJ2-2; a weak D match, TRBD2 (6 bases). The CDR3 loop spans 14 amino acids. Germline V CDR1 and CDR2: WNHNN, SYGVQD (reference sequence). Trimming cost V 4 bases and J 7 bases, with 13 bases left between them. The CDR3: CASSVLAGSGELFF. In nucleotides, the CDR3 is TGCGCCAGCAGTGTACTAGCTGGTAGCGGGGAGCTGTTTTTT.

This clone was seen only once. This sequence joins TRBV7-2 and TRBJ2-7; TRBD2 might be the D (7 bases). Looked up from germline, CDR1 is SGHTA and CDR2 is FQGNSA. V shed 0 bases and J shed 4 bases, with 25 bases lying between them. CDR3 length: 19 amino acids. The CDR3: CASSLAGVAGAASWYEQYF. CDR3 nucleotides: TGTGCCAGCAGCTTAGCAGGGGTCGCGGGGGCGGCTTCTTGGTACGAGCAGTACTTC.

The chain is built from TRBV5-4 and TRBJ2-4; a weak D match, TRBD1 (5 bases). With 0 bases removed from V and 6 bases from J, the gap between germline ends came to 19 bases. CDR3 length: 17 amino acids. CDR1 is SGHNT and CDR2 is YYREEE in the germline V gene (reference sequence). Written as DNA, the CDR3 is TGTGCCAGCAGCTTGGACATGGGGCTAGGCGCAACAAACATTCAGTACTTC. Its protein product is CASSLDMGLGATNIQYF.

In its sample, this clone was seen once. This sequence joins TRBV12-1 and TRBJ2-7; TRBD1 is the table's D call, not checked against the DNA. TRBV12-1 is labeled a pseudogene. The CDR3 covers 15 residues. The CDR3 loop is CASSLTGGFSYEQYF. The CDR3 bases are TGTGCCAGCAGCTTGACAGGGGGCTTTTCCTACGAGCAGTACTTC.